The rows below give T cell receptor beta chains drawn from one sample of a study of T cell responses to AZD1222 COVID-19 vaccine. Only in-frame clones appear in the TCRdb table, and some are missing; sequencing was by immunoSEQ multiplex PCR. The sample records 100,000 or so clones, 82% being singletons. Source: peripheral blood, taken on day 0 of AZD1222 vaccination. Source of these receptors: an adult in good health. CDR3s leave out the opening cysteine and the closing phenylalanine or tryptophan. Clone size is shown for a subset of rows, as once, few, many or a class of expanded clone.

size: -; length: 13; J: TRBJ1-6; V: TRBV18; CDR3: ASSQASNSGSPLH
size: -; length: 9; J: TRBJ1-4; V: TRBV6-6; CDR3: ASLLAEKLF
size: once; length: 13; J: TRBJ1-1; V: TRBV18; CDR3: ASSTQREGVTEAF
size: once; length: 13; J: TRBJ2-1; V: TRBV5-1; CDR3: ASSFDGRLYNEQF
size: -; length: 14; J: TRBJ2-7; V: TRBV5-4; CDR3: ASSPDGAGKAYEQY
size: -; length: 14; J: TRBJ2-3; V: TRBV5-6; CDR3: ASSLDERGITDTQY
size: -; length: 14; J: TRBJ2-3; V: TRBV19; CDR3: ASSAAVGGLSDTQY
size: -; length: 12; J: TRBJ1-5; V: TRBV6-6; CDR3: ASSPTGFNQPQH
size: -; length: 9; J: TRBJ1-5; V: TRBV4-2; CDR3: ACPSGQPQH
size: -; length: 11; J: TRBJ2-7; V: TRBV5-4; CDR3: ASSFGQYYEQY
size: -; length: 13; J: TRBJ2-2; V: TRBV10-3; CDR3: AISPDRVSTGELF
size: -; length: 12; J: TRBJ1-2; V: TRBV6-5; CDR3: ASTPLGEAYGYT
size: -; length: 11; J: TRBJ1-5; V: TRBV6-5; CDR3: ASSIIQNQPQH
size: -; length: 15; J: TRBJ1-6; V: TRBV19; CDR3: ASSRLQGPSYNSPLH
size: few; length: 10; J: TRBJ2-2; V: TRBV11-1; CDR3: ASSHGTGELF
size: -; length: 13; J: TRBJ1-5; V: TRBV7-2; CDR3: ASSPRVNSNQPQH
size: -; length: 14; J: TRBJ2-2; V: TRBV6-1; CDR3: ASSERVGGGTGELF
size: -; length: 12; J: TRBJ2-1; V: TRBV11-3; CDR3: ASSLAGGDNEQF
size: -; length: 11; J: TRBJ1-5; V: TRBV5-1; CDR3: ASSPEGTQPQH
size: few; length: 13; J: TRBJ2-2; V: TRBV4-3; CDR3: ASSSRQGNTGELF
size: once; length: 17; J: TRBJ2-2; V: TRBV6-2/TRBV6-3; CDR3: ASSYSMSSGGPNTGELF
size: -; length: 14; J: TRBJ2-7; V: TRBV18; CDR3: ASSPPEERSSYEQY
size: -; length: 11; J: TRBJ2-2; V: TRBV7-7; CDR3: ASSPDPGGELF
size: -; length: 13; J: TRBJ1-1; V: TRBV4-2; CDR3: ASSQAGTANTEAF
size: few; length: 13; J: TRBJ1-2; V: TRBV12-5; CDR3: ASGLDGQGSFGYT
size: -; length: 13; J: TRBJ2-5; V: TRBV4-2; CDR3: ASSQEAGGSETQY
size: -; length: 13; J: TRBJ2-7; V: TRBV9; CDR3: ASSVGGTGSYEQY
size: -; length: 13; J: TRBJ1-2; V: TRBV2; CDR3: ASSGTGRANYGYT